These T cell receptor beta chains were read from a single sample in a study of shared clonotypes between healthy human individuals. Clones were read by immunoSEQ multiplex PCR, and TCRdb kept only the in-frame ones, dropping some. The sample carries some 1,600,000 clones, approximately 98% recorded once. The source material was naive CD4+ T cells sorted from blood. The receptor source for this set is a man under 40 in good health. CDR3s include the opening cysteine and the closing phenylalanine or tryptophan. Fields, in order: clone size, V gene, D gene, J gene, CDR3 protein, CDR3 DNA. A D gene is named only where the DNA matches it firmly. Clone size is not always given. Where it is, it says once, few, many or a class for expanded clones.

NA	TRBV2	TRBD1	TRBJ2-5	CASRERTGAPTYQETQYF	TGTGCCAGCAGGGAGCGTACAGGGGCGCCGACATACCAAGAGACCCAGTACTTC
NA	TRBV10-2	TRBD2	TRBJ2-7	CASRGGAAYEQYF	TGCGCCAGCAGGGGAGGGGCGGCCTACGAGCAGTACTTC
NA	TRBV28	NA	TRBJ2-1	CASSRYSSYNEQFF	TGTGCCAGCAGTAGGTACTCCTCCTACAATGAGCAGTTCTTC
NA	TRBV18	TRBD1	TRBJ2-7	CASSPRQGYEQYF	TGTGCCAGCTCACCACGACAGGGCTACGAGCAGTACTTC
once	TRBV19	NA	TRBJ1-1	CASSIGGPPLNTEAFF	TGTGCCAGTAGTATAGGCGGACCGCCGCTGAACACTGAAGCTTTCTTT
NA	TRBV18	NA	TRBJ2-2	CASSPPRSGELFF	TGTGCCAGCTCACCACCCCGGTCCGGGGAGCTGTTTTTT
NA	TRBV6-5	NA	TRBJ1-5	CASSYRGPGKDQPQHF	TGTGCCAGCAGTTACCGAGGCCCGGGCAAAGATCAGCCCCAGCATTTT
NA	TRBV19	NA	TRBJ2-2	CASSKLANTGELFF	TGTGCCAGTAGTAAACTAGCGAACACCGGGGAGCTGTTTTTT
NA	TRBV10-3	TRBD2	TRBJ2-1	CAIRGLAGSYNEQFF	TGTGCCATCAGGGGACTAGCGGGATCCTACAATGAGCAGTTCTTC
NA	TRBV7-9	NA	TRBJ1-5	CASSRAGGGQPQHF	TGTGCCAGCAGCCGGGCGGGGGGCGGTCAGCCCCAGCATTTT
once	TRBV10-3	NA	TRBJ2-7	CAILQGRGTEQYF	TGTGCCATTCTACAGGGACGGGGAACCGAGCAGTACTTC
NA	TRBV2	NA	TRBJ2-7	CASSERWAYEQYF	TGTGCCAGCAGTGAACGGTGGGCCTACGAGCAGTACTTC
NA	TRBV14	NA	TRBJ2-1	CASSSTLRSYNEQFF	TGTGCCAGCAGCAGTACGCTAAGGTCCTACAATGAGCAGTTCTTC
NA	TRBV5-1	NA	TRBJ2-7	CASSLVRDPIYEQYF	TGCGCCAGCAGCTTGGTCAGGGACCCCATCTACGAGCAGTACTTC
NA	TRBV11-2	TRBD2	TRBJ2-7	CASSHPWGGTYEQYF	TGTGCCAGCAGCCACCCGTGGGGGGGGACCTACGAGCAGTACTTC
NA	TRBV7-2	TRBD1	TRBJ1-1	CASSKQGATNTEAFF	TGTGCCAGCAGCAAACAGGGGGCCACCAACACTGAAGCTTTCTTT
NA	TRBV7-3	NA	TRBJ2-3	CASSLLGRVRGRDTQYF	TGTGCCAGCAGCTTATTGGGGCGGGTCAGGGGCCGGGATACGCAGTATTTT
NA	TRBV28	NA	TRBJ2-2	CASSLTVGELFF	TGTGCCAGCAGTTTAACTGTCGGGGAGCTGTTTTTT
NA	TRBV4-3	NA	TRBJ2-7	CASSQDNRVGGYEQYF	TGCGCCAGCAGCCAAGATAATAGGGTCGGGGGTTACGAGCAGTACTTC
NA	TRBV7-9	NA	TRBJ2-3	CASSLVPATDTQYF	TGTGCCAGCAGCTTAGTCCCAGCCACAGATACGCAGTATTTT
NA	TRBV5-1	NA	TRBJ2-3	CASSLDRQTTDTQYF	TGCGCCAGCAGCTTGGACCGACAGACAACAGATACGCAGTATTTT
NA	TRBV29-1	TRBD1	TRBJ1-5	CSASGGTGGNQPQHF	TGCAGCGCGTCCGGGGGGACAGGGGGCAATCAGCCCCAGCATTTT
NA	TRBV28	NA	TRBJ2-7	CASSLDYSYEQYF	TGTGCCAGCAGTTTAGACTACTCCTACGAGCAGTACTTC
NA	TRBV14	NA	TRBJ2-7	CASSLRTHEQYF	TGTGCCAGCAGCCTACGGACCCACGAGCAGTACTTC
once	TRBV28	NA	TRBJ1-4	CASRSIRNEKLFF	TGTGCCAGCAGGTCTATCCGCAATGAAAAACTGTTTTTT
NA	TRBV28	NA	TRBJ2-1	CASSLLYPVF	TGTGCCAGCAGTTTACTGTATCCGGTCTTC
NA	TRBV5-6	NA	TRBJ1-3	CASRLRVSGNTIYF	TGTGCCAGCAGGTTGCGGGTCTCTGGAAACACCATATATTTT
NA	TRBV19	NA	TRBJ1-5	CASRLVGQPQHF	TGTGCCAGTAGGCTTGTAGGACAGCCCCAGCATTTT
NA	TRBV5-1	NA	TRBJ2-3	CASRTRPTDTQYF	TGCGCCAGCAGAACACGACCCACAGATACGCAGTATTTT
NA	TRBV5-1	NA	TRBJ2-2	CASRQGSDTGELFF	TGCGCCAGCAGACAGGGATCGGACACCGGGGAGCTGTTTTTT
NA	TRBV5-6	TRBD1	TRBJ2-5	CASSLGGTGTEETQYF	TGTGCCAGCAGCTTGGGGGGAACCGGGACAGAAGAGACCCAGTACTTC
NA	TRBV30	NA	TRBJ1-1	CAWSVRRPSEAFF	TGTGCCTGGAGTGTACGTAGGCCAAGTGAAGCTTTCTTT
once	TRBV29-1	TRBD2	TRBJ2-7	CSVFQTSGTSYEQYF	TGCAGCGTTTTTCAGACTAGCGGGACCTCCTACGAGCAGTACTTC
NA	TRBV6-5	NA	TRBJ2-7	CASSPVVTTYEQYF	TGTGCCAGCAGCCCCGTAGTGACCACCTACGAGCAGTACTTC
NA	TRBV6-5	NA	TRBJ1-4	CASRLDGGDEKLFF	TGTGCCAGCAGGTTGGATGGCGGGGATGAAAAACTGTTTTTT
NA	TRBV5-4	TRBD2	TRBJ2-1	CASSQGLAGSYGYNEQFF	TGTGCCAGCAGCCAGGGACTAGCGGGAAGTTATGGCTACAATGAGCAGTTCTTC
NA	TRBV19	TRBD2	TRBJ2-2	CASSWTSGPNTGELFF	TGTGCCAGTAGTTGGACTAGCGGGCCGAACACCGGGGAGCTGTTTTTT
NA	TRBV9	NA	TRBJ2-5	CASSVDPPTGTKETQYF	TGTGCCAGCAGCGTAGACCCTCCTACCGGGACCAAAGAGACCCAGTACTTC
NA	TRBV5-8	NA	TRBJ1-1	CASSWGNLNTEAFF	TGTGCCAGCAGCTGGGGGAATTTGAACACTGAAGCTTTCTTT
NA	TRBV7-9	NA	TRBJ1-5	CASRLDGNSNQPQHF	TGTGCCAGCAGACTTGATGGGAATAGCAATCAGCCCCAGCATTTT
NA	TRBV5-1	TRBD2	TRBJ2-2	CASSLGERDGRGELFF	TGCGCCAGCAGCTTGGGTGAGCGGGACGGACGCGGGGAGCTGTTTTTT
once	TRBV7-3	NA	TRBJ2-1	CASSPPGGEQFF	TGTGCCAGCAGCCCCCCGGGCGGGGAGCAGTTCTTC
NA	TRBV5-1	NA	TRBJ2-1	CASSLGALNGEQFF	TGCGCCAGCAGCTTGGGAGCCCTCAACGGTGAGCAGTTCTTC
NA	TRBV4-1	NA	TRBJ1-3	CASSQERRGNTIYF	TGCGCCAGCAGCCAAGAGAGGAGAGGAAACACCATATATTTT
once	TRBV27	TRBD1	TRBJ2-1	CASSLSGTGKHEQFF	TGTGCCAGCAGTTTATCCGGGACAGGGAAGCATGAGCAGTTCTTC
NA	TRBV6-5	NA	TRBJ2-3	CASSYTTTPDTQYF	TGTGCCAGCAGTTACACGACGACACCAGATACGCAGTATTTT
NA	TRBV5-1	TRBD1	TRBJ2-7	CASSTGQGDYEQYF	TGCGCCAGCAGCACGGGACAGGGGGACTACGAGCAGTACTTC
NA	TRBV10-3	TRBD2	TRBJ2-7	CAISVRASGRAFYEQYF	TGTGCCATCAGTGTGAGGGCTAGCGGGAGGGCGTTCTACGAGCAGTACTTC
NA	TRBV19	NA	TRBJ2-1	CASSIRSPYNEQFF	TGTGCCAGTAGTATTCGATCCCCGTACAATGAGCAGTTCTTC
NA	TRBV6-5	NA	TRBJ2-7	CASSYVGYEQYF	TGTGCCAGCAGTTATGTAGGCTACGAGCAGTACTTC
NA	TRBV29-1	TRBD2	TRBJ2-7	CSVGEGYYEQYF	TGCAGCGTTGGGGAGGGCTACTACGAGCAGTACTTC
NA	TRBV5-6	NA	TRBJ2-7	CASSFGWEQYF	TGTGCCAGCAGCTTCGGCTGGGAGCAGTACTTC
NA	TRBV5-1	NA	TRBJ2-7	CASSFSTDYSEQYF	TGCGCCAGCAGCTTTAGTACGGACTATAGCGAGCAGTACTTC
NA	TRBV11-2	NA	TRBJ2-5	CASSLRSQETQYF	TGTGCCAGCAGCTTAAGGTCCCAAGAGACCCAGTACTTC
NA	TRBV9	NA	TRBJ2-7	CASSADAGTGYEQYF	TGTGCCAGCAGCGCAGACGCGGGGACGGGATACGAGCAGTACTTC
NA	TRBV28	NA	TRBJ2-3	CASSPSSARAQYF	TGTGCCAGCAGTCCATCTAGCGCCCGTGCGCAGTATTTT
NA	TRBV18	NA	TRBJ1-2	CASSRTENYGYTF	TGTGCCAGCTCCAGGACAGAGAACTATGGCTACACCTTC
NA	TRBV5-1	NA	TRBJ2-7	CASSLGYGVYEQYF	TGCGCCAGCAGCTTGGGGTATGGGGTATACGAGCAGTACTTC